These T cell receptor beta chains were read from a single sample in a study of blood T cell repertoires in COVID-19. The method was immunoSEQ multiplex PCR; TCRdb's version includes in-frame clones alone and lacks a portion of them. The sample contains about 34,000 clones, approximately 78% of which appear only once. The specimen sequenced was peripheral blood. All receptors derive from a woman aged 55-69 years with acute or convalescent COVID-19. Both conserved end residues are part of each CDR3. The order of the fields is V gene, D gene, J gene, clone size, CDR3 DNA, CDR3 protein. The D gene is left open where the match is weak. Expanded clones are given a class, and other clones once, few, many or no size at all.

TRBV27	TRBD1	TRBJ2-7	.	TGTGCCAGCTCCTTCCGCGGGACAGGGGGCTACGAGCAGTACTTC	CASSFRGTGGYEQYF
TRBV5-8	.	TRBJ2-1	.	TGTGCCAGCAGCTTGGAGGGCCAGGGCAACTACAATGAGCAGTTCTTC	CASSLEGQGNYNEQFF
TRBV11-2	TRBD1	TRBJ2-2	.	TGTGCCAGCAGCTCCTTTAGAGGGCGAGACAGGGGGAACACCGGGGAGCTGTTTTTT	CASSSFRGRDRGNTGELFF
TRBV29-1	TRBD1	TRBJ1-2	.	TGCAGCGTTGACCTTAGGGACAGACATAACTATGGCTACACCTTC	CSVDLRDRHNYGYTF
TRBV2	.	TRBJ2-2	.	TGTGCCAGCAGTGTGGACAGTCCCAAGAACACCGGGGAGCTGTTTTTT	CASSVDSPKNTGELFF
TRBV11-2	TRBD1	TRBJ2-1	.	TGTGCCAGCAGCACCGGAAACAGGGGAAAGTCCTACAATGAGCAGTTCTTC	CASSTGNRGKSYNEQFF
TRBV3-1/TRBV3-2	.	TRBJ1-1	few	TGTGCCAGCAGCCTGAACGGACAGACGACTGAAGCTTTCTTT	CASSLNGQTTEAFF
TRBV12-3/TRBV12-4	.	TRBJ2-2	.	TGTGCCAGCAGTTTCGGTACCGGGGAGCTGTTTTTT	CASSFGTGELFF
TRBV20-1	.	TRBJ2-3	.	TGCAGTGCTAGTTTCGGTAGCGGCACAGATACGCAGTATTTT	CSASFGSGTDTQYF
TRBV27	.	TRBJ1-4	.	TGTGCCAGCAGGATCTCAGGATCCATTAATGAAAAACTGTTTTTT	CASRISGSINEKLFF
TRBV19	.	TRBJ2-3	.	TGTGCCAGTAGTCCCGACCCGACTACTAATACGCAGTATTTT	CASSPDPTTNTQYF
TRBV2	TRBD2	TRBJ2-3	.	TGTGCCAGCAGTGTTAGCGGGGGGGCTCATACGCAGTATTTT	CASSVSGGAHTQYF
TRBV5-1	TRBD1	TRBJ2-7	.	TGCGCCAGCAGCTTGACGGGACAGGGGATCTACGAGCAGTACTTC	CASSLTGQGIYEQYF
TRBV11-2	TRBD2	TRBJ2-3	.	TGTGCCAGCAGCTTAGATGACCCGGGGGGGGGCACAGATACGCAGTATTTT	CASSLDDPGGGTDTQYF
TRBV28	TRBD1	TRBJ2-7	.	TGTGCCAGCAGTTCGCCTACAGGGGCAAGCTCCTACGAGCAGTACTTC	CASSSPTGASSYEQYF
TRBV30	.	TRBJ2-3	.	TGTGCCTGGAGACAGAAAGGCACAGATACGCAGTATTTT	CAWRQKGTDTQYF